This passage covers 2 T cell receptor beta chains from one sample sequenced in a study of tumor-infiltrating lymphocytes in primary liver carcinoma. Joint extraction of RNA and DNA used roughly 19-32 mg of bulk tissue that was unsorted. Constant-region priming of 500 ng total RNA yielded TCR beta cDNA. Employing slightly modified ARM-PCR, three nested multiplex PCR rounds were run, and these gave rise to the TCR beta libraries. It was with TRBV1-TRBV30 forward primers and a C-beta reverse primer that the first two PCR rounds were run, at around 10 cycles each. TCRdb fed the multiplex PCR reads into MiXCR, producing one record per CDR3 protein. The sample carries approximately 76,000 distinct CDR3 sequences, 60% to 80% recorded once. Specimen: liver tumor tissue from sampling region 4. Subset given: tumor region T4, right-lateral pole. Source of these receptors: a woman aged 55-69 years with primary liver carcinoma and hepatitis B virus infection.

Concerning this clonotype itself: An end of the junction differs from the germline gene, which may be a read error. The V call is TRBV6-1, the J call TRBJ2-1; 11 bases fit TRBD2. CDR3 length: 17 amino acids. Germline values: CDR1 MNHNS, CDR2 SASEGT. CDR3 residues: CASGEIGTSGSRNEQFF. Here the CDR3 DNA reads TGTGCCAGCGGTGAAATCGGGACTAGCGGATCCCGGAATGAGCAGTTCTTC.

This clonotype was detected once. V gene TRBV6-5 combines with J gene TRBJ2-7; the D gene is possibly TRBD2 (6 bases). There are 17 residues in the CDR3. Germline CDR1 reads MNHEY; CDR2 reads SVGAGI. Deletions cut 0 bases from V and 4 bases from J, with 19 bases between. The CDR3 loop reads CASSYSSPGGGWYEQYF. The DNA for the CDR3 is TGTGCCAGCAGTTACTCGTCCCCCGGGGGAGGCTGGTACGAGCAGTACTTC.